A selection of T cell receptor beta chains follows, all from one sample in a study of cytomegalovirus exposure and HLA in healthy donors. Measured with immunoSEQ multiplex PCR; TCRdb has only the in-frame clones, and not every one. The sample shows 150,000 to 200,000 clones, around 85% of them seen only once. The source material was PBMCs. These receptors all come from a male donor in good health and CMV-seronegative. CDR3s include the opening cysteine and the closing phenylalanine or tryptophan. Each record gives: D gene, clone size, V gene, J gene, CDR3 protein, CDR3 DNA. A D gene is named only where the DNA matches it firmly. The size field is filled for only some rows; it gives once, few, many or a size class.

NA	NA	TRBV10-2	TRBJ1-5	CASSEIDQPQHF	TGTGCCAGCAGTGAGATAGATCAGCCCCAGCATTTT
TRBD1	NA	TRBV18	TRBJ2-1	CASSPRTGGSSYNEQFF	TGTGCCAGCTCACCCCGGACAGGGGGAAGCTCCTACAATGAGCAGTTCTTC
TRBD1	NA	TRBV7-9	TRBJ1-2	CASSSDNIQGLGYTF	TGTGCCAGCAGCTCCGATAATATACAGGGGTTGGGCTACACCTTC
NA	NA	TRBV7-2	TRBJ1-5	CASSFQGNQPQHF	TGTGCCAGCAGCTTCCAGGGTAATCAGCCCCAGCATTTT
TRBD1	NA	TRBV10-3	TRBJ2-1	CAIRPGQEVYEQFF	TGTGCCATCAGGCCGGGACAGGAGGTATATGAGCAGTTCTTC
NA	once	TRBV27	TRBJ2-7	CASSYQGRYEQYF	TGTGCCAGCAGTTATCAGGGAAGGTACGAGCAGTACTTC
TRBD1	NA	TRBV5-4	TRBJ2-7	CASSSLTGAAYEQYF	TGTGCCAGCAGCTCCCTAACAGGGGCCGCCTACGAGCAGTACTTC
NA	NA	TRBV7-8	TRBJ1-5	CASSLEATNNQPQHF	TGTGCCAGCAGCTTAGAAGCGACGAACAATCAGCCCCAGCATTTT
TRBD1	NA	TRBV10-3	TRBJ2-5	CAISARQGQETQYF	TGTGCCATCAGTGCGCGACAGGGACAAGAGACCCAGTACTTC
NA	NA	TRBV6-1	TRBJ1-2	CASSLDSTHYGYTF	TGTGCCAGCAGCCTGGACAGCACTCACTATGGCTACACCTTC
NA	NA	TRBV5-1	TRBJ1-4	CASSAAGGHSTNEKLFF	TGCGCCAGCAGCGCCGCGGGGGGGCACTCTACTAATGAAAAACTGTTTTTT